This is a list of T cell receptor beta chains from one sample in a study of blood T cells in healthy people across ages. TCRdb recomputed calls from the 5' RACE reads with MiXCR, one row per CDR3 protein. The profile shows 1.5 million to 2 million distinct CDR3 sequences, 30% to 40% of them singletons. Sample: blood. The source of these receptors is a woman in her thirties in good health. CDR3s include the opening cysteine and the closing phenylalanine or tryptophan. D genes are given only for firm matches. A row's size may be missing; if present it is once, few, many or a size class.

d_gene,v_gene,abundance,j_gene,CDR3nt,CDR3aa
NA,TRBV6-5,once,TRBJ1-1,TGTGCCAGCAGCCCGGTTGGCAGGGCTTCTGAAGCTTTCTTT,CASSPVGRASEAFF
NA,TRBV9,NA,TRBJ2-1,TGTGCCAGCAGCAGTGACACCGTCCAAGAGACCCAGTTCTTC,CASSSDTVQETQFF
TRBD1,TRBV28,few,TRBJ2-7,TGTGCCAGCAGTATGACACCGACAGGGGGGCACTACGAGCAGTACTTC,CASSMTPTGGHYEQYF
NA,TRBV12-3/TRBV12-4,few,TRBJ2-5,TGTGCCAGCAGGCGACTAGGAATAGTTGAAGAGACCCAGTACTTC,CASRRLGIVEETQYF
TRBD1,TRBV7-8,NA,TRBJ2-7,TGTGCCGGCAGTGGGGGGACAGGGGCGTACGAGCAGTACTTC,CAGSGGTGAYEQYF
NA,TRBV5-6,NA,TRBJ2-2,TGTGCCAGCAGCTTGCTCCTACTCGTTGACAGGGGGGAGCTGTTTTTT,CASSLLLLVDRGELFF
TRBD2,TRBV10-3,NA,TRBJ2-2,TGTGCCATCAATCCTCTAGCGGGAGGGGCCACCGGGGAGCTGTTTTTT,CAINPLAGGATGELFF
TRBD1,TRBV9,few,TRBJ2-7,TGTGCCAGCAGCCCGGGGGACAGGGTAACCTACGAGCAGTACTTC,CASSPGDRVTYEQYF
NA,TRBV4-2,NA,TRBJ2-7,TGTGCCAGCAGCCCGAGGACAACCCACGAGCAGTACTTC,CASSPRTTHEQYF
NA,TRBV20-1,NA,TRBJ2-5,TGCAGTGTAGCAGGGGGGAACCAAGAGACCCAGTACTTC,CSVAGGNQETQYF
NA,TRBV20-1,NA,TRBJ2-7,TGCAGTGCTAGAGTGACACCAGACCGGTACGAGCAGTACTTC,CSARVTPDRYEQYF
TRBD1,TRBV25-1,NA,TRBJ1-1,TGTGCCAGCAGTGAATTTGTAGGGGGCAGAACTGAAGCTTTCTTT,CASSEFVGGRTEAFF
NA,TRBV6-6,many,TRBJ1-6,TGTGCCAGCAGTACAGGGTCTAATTCACCCCTCCACTTT,CASSTGSNSPLHF
NA,TRBV28,few,TRBJ2-3,TGTGCCAGCAGTTTAAGGGGGGAGGGAGATACGCAGTATTTT,CASSLRGEGDTQYF
NA,TRBV7-3,NA,TRBJ2-3,TGTGCCAGCAGCTATAGCGGTGTTAGCGCAGATACGCAGTATTTT,CASSYSGVSADTQYF
NA,TRBV28,NA,TRBJ1-5,TGTGCCAGCAGTTCCAGGGTATGGAGCAATCAGCCCCAGCATTTT,CASSSRVWSNQPQHF
NA,TRBV24-1,NA,TRBJ2-1,TGTGCCACCAGTGACCCGACGGCGTCCAGCTCCTACAATGAGCAGTTCTTC,CATSDPTASSSYNEQFF
TRBD1,TRBV27,few,TRBJ1-2,TGTGCCAGCAGTTTTATAGGGGGACAGGGAGATGGCTACACCTTC,CASSFIGGQGDGYTF
NA,TRBV6-5,few,TRBJ2-1,TGTGCCAGCAGTTCCTACCATGGAGGGGCAAAGGACAATGAGCAGTTCTTC,CASSSYHGGAKDNEQFF
TRBD2,TRBV7-6,NA,TRBJ2-7,TGTGCCAGCAGCTCCCCGGGACTAGCCTACGAGCAGTACTTC,CASSSPGLAYEQYF
TRBD2,TRBV7-9,few,TRBJ2-3,TGTGCCAGCAGCTTAGCGGCTAGCGGGAGGGATACGCAGTATTTT,CASSLAASGRDTQYF
TRBD1,TRBV12-3/TRBV12-4,NA,TRBJ2-4,TGTGCCAGCAGCCTAGCCGGCGGTCCGGGACAGGGGGCCCACAAGCAGTACTTC,CASSLAGGPGQGAHKQYF
NA,TRBV28,NA,TRBJ2-3,TGTGCCAGCAGTTTATCCCCCTCCGGACCGTCAGGCGCAGATACGCAGTATTTT,CASSLSPSGPSGADTQYF
NA,TRBV9,NA,TRBJ2-3,TGTGCCAGCAGCCAGGATGGGAATGGTGATACGCAGTATTTT,CASSQDGNGDTQYF
TRBD1,TRBV10-3,NA,TRBJ2-3,TGTGCCATCAGTCCGGGACAGGGGGGCACAGATACGCAGTATTTT,CAISPGQGGTDTQYF
NA,TRBV6-5,NA,TRBJ1-1,TGTGCCAGCAATTACAGGGCGGGCACTGAAGCTTTCTTT,CASNYRAGTEAFF
TRBD1,TRBV13,NA,TRBJ2-7,TGTGCCAGCAGTTTAGGGACAGGGGTAGGGTACGAGCAGTACTTC,CASSLGTGVGYEQYF
NA,TRBV7-9,NA,TRBJ1-5,TGTGCCAGCAGCTCTGACAGGTTTCAGCCCCAGCATTTT,CASSSDRFQPQHF
NA,TRBV29-1,NA,TRBJ1-3,TGCAGCTACAAAGGGAGCGGAAACACCATATATTTT,CSYKGSGNTIYF
NA,TRBV20-1,few,TRBJ2-4,TGCAGTGCTAGATCCCCCCCAGGGTCAGCCAAAAACATTCAGTACTTC,CSARSPPGSAKNIQYF
TRBD2,TRBV19,NA,TRBJ2-3,TGTGCCAGTAGTATGCAGCGGGGGGGCGGAGATACGCAGTATTTT,CASSMQRGGGDTQYF
TRBD2,TRBV19,NA,TRBJ2-1,TGTGCCAGTAGTATAGAACGGGACTACAACAATGAGCAGTTCTTC,CASSIERDYNNEQFF
NA,TRBV4-2,NA,TRBJ2-3,TGTGCCAGCAGCCAAGAGGTAGCGCCCAGCACAGATACGCAGTATTTT,CASSQEVAPSTDTQYF
NA,TRBV10-1,NA,TRBJ2-5,TGCGCCAGCAGTGAAGGGTCGAATACGTACGAGACCCAGTACTTC,CASSEGSNTYETQYF
NA,TRBV6-1,NA,TRBJ1-5,TGTGCCAGCAGTGAAGTTACCCTTAGCAATCAGCCCCAGCATTTT,CASSEVTLSNQPQHF
TRBD1,TRBV2,few,TRBJ2-3,TGTGCCAGCAGACAGGGGGATACGCAGTATTTT,CASRQGDTQYF
TRBD2,TRBV5-5,NA,TRBJ2-5,TGTGCCGGCAGCTTGGGGAGCGGGGGGGCCTGGGGAGAGACCCAGTACTTC,CAGSLGSGGAWGETQYF
NA,TRBV7-6,few,TRBJ2-7,TGTGCCAGCGTCCGGGGCGGGGATGTGCGGGAGCAGTACTTC,CASVRGGDVREQYF
NA,TRBV20-1,NA,TRBJ2-1,TGCAGTGCCCTTGTTTCCCCTGTCGCGTTCTTC,CSALVSPVAFF
NA,TRBV9,few,TRBJ2-5,TGTGCCAGCAGCGTAGCCGGAGGGGGTTCGGAGACCCAGTACTTC,CASSVAGGGSETQYF
NA,TRBV25-1,few,TRBJ2-5,TGTGCCAGCACGAGACTAGTGGGTTATCTGGAGACCCAGTACTTC,CASTRLVGYLETQYF
NA,TRBV6-1,once,TRBJ2-1,TGTGCCAGCAGTGATATAAACGGGGCTAGCCCGTTCTTC,CASSDINGASPFF
TRBD2,TRBV5-1,NA,TRBJ2-7,TGCGCCAGCAGCTTGGAACCGACACCAGCGGGGGAAGAGCAGTACTTC,CASSLEPTPAGEEQYF
TRBD1,TRBV6-1,NA,TRBJ2-7,TGTGCCAGCAGACAGGGGGCCTTCCCCTCCTACGAGCAGTACTTC,CASRQGAFPSYEQYF
NA,TRBV6-4,NA,TRBJ2-1,TGTGCCAGCAGTGAGGGGCGGAACAATGAGCAGTTCTTC,CASSEGRNNEQFF